These 9 T cell receptor beta chains were all obtained from the same sample, sequenced in a study of T cells after yellow fever vaccination. MiXCR, applied by TCRdb to the 5' RACE reads, yields one record per CDR3 protein. The sample holds around 250,000 distinct CDR3 sequences, around 5.3% seen once. Source: CD4+ T cells sorted from PBMCs, taken on the day of the yellow fever booster vaccination. These receptor sequences come from a man aged 18 to 30 who received the YFV17D yellow fever vaccine.

This clonotype was counted between two and nine times. The genes are TRBV10-3 and TRBJ2-7; the D call may be TRBD1 or TRBD2 (5 bases each). Deletions cut 3 bases from V and 4 bases from J, with 19 bases between. Germline values: CDR1 ENHRY, CDR2 SYGVKD. CDR3 length: 16 residues. DNA of the CDR3: TGTGCCATCAGTGACTCCGGGGCCTCCCAAGTATACGAGCAGTACGTC. Protein product: CAISDSGASQVYEQYV.

The chain links TRBV7-2 to TRBJ1-6; no definite D call. V lost 5 bases and J 6 bases, leaving 8 bases between the germline ends. This CDR3 has 13 residues. Germline-derived CDR1 and CDR2 are SGHTA and FQGNSA. In nucleotides, the CDR3 is TGTGCCAGCAGCGCCGATACTAATTCACCCCTCCACTTT. It encodes CASSADTNSPLHF.

This clonotype was seen a few times. The chain links TRBV6-6 to TRBJ2-5; no firm D call. The length of the CDR3 is 13 residues. Trimming left V 3 bases short and J 5 bases short, with 10 bases between. The germline V gene encodes CDR1 MNHNY and CDR2 SVGAGI (reference sequence). CDR3 loop: CASSYSLLETQYF. CDR3 nucleotide sequence: TGTGCCAGCAGTTATAGTCTATTGGAGACCCAGTACTTC.

There are many counts of this clonotype. The chain is built from TRBV20-1 and TRBJ2-3, with 10 bases that match TRBD2. J gave up 5 bases and V 3 bases, and 8 bases lay outside the gene matches. The CDR3 sequence is 15 residues long. Per the germline V gene, CDR1 is DFQATT and CDR2 is SNEGSKA (reference sequence). The CDR3 here is CSASPSGSGRDTQYF. For the CDR3, the DNA is TGCAGTGCTAGCCCTAGCGGGAGTGGTAGAGATACGCAGTATTTT.

The CDR3 DNA follows: TGTGCCAGTAGTATTGGGGCCTCGGGCACTGAAGCTTTCTTT. Its translation is CASSIGASGTEAFF. The genes are TRBV19 and TRBJ1-1, with D maybe TRBD1 (5 bases). The length of the CDR3 is 14 residues. The germline gives CDR1 LNHDA, CDR2 SQIVND (reference sequence). V lost 3 bases and J lost 4, with 12 bases in between.

The table lists this clonotype with many counts. The chain joins TRBV10-3 to TRBJ2-3; 8 positions match TRBD1. This CDR3 has 14 residues. Germline V CDR1 and CDR2: ENHRY, SYGVKD. J was trimmed by 4 bases and V by 10 bases; bases with no gene match: 10. Here the CDR3 DNA reads TGTGCCACGGAGGGGGCAGGGGGCTCAGATACGCAGTATTTT. It yields the protein CATEGAGGSDTQYF.

The chain carries TRBV6-1 and TRBJ1-1; D gene unclear. This CDR3 is built from 9 residues. Trimming shortened V by 3 bases and J by 11 bases, and 4 bases separated the two germline ends. Germline V lookup: CDR1 MNHNS, CDR2 SASEGT. The DNA of the CDR3 is TGTGCCAGCAGTGATGGGGCTTTCTTT. Protein sequence: CASSDGAFF.

This clonotype was recorded at least ten times. CDR3 amino acids: CASSGWVRETQYF. CDR3 coding DNA: TGTGCCAGCAGCGGCTGGGTTCGAGAGACCCAGTACTTC. This chain uses TRBV5-5 with TRBJ2-5, with unresolved D. This CDR3 region has 13 residues. With 4 bases removed from V and 4 bases from J, the gap between germline ends came to 11 bases. The germline CDR1 and CDR2 sequences are SGHKS and YYEKEE (reference sequence).

This clonotype was observed a handful of times. This chain uses TRBV7-2 with TRBJ1-6; maybe TRBD1 (5 bases). Trimming removed 2 bases at V and 9 bases at J, with 11 bases between. CDR3 length: 14 amino acids. Germline loops: CDR1 SGHTA, CDR2 FQGNSA. The CDR3 DNA reads TGTGCCAGCAGCTTATCGTGGGGGTCTTCACCCCTCCACTTT. Protein product: CASSLSWGSSPLHF.